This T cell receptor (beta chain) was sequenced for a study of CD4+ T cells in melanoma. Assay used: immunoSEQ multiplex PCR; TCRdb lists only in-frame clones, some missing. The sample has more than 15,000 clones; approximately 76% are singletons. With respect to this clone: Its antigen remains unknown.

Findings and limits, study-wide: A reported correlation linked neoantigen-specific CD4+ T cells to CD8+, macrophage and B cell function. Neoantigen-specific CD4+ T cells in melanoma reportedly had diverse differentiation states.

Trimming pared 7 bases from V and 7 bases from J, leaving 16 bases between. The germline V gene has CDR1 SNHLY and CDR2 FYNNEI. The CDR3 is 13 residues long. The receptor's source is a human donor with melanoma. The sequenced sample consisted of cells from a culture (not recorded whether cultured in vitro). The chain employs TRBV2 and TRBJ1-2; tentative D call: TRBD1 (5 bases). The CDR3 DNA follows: TGTGCCAGCAAGGAGGTGGGGGGAGGTGGCTACACCTTC. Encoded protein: CASKEVGGGGYTF.